Below, 24 T cell receptor beta chains from the same sample are listed, as sequenced in a study of metastatic and nonmetastatic thyroid tumors. No patient received treatment before thyroid surgery. Using MiXCR, TCRdb reanalyzed the PCR reads. This table has approximately 24,000 clones, about 16% appearing once. Sequencing input: blood. The origin of the receptors is a female donor with papillary thyroid cancer or a benign thyroid nodule (not recorded which). Some clones in this sample may be carry-over from other donors' samples.

This clone occurred many times. The genes are TRBV6-1 and TRBJ1-2; D may be TRBD1 (5 bases). The germline gives CDR1 MNHNS, CDR2 SASEGT. This CDR3 has 13 amino acids. V lost 3 bases and J 0 bases, leaving 5 bases between the germline ends. The CDR3 DNA is TGTGCCAGCAGTGAGACAGCTAACTATGGCTACACCTTC. This translates into CASSETANYGYTF.

The chain employs TRBV12-3 or TRBV12-4 and TRBJ2-7; D ambiguous. V lost 4 bases and J 0 bases, leaving 4 bases between the germline ends. The CDR3 consists of 12 residues. The CDR3: CASSSNSYEQYF. Written as DNA, the CDR3 is TGTGCCAGCAGTTCCAACTCCTACGAGCAGTACTTC.

Ten or more counts support this clone. The gene calls are TRBV6-1 and TRBJ2-7, with D perhaps assigned TRBD1 or TRBD2 (5 bases each). Germline-derived CDR1 and CDR2 are MNHNS and SASEGT. CDR3 length: 13 amino acids. V lost 0 bases and J 12 bases, leaving 15 bases between the germline ends. The CDR3 spells CASSEAMGRTRYF. CDR3 nucleotide sequence: TGTGCCAGCAGTGAAGCCATGGGGCGGACTCGGTACTTC.

This clone was found many times. V gene TRBV7-8 combines with J gene TRBJ1-1, with a tentative D call TRBD1 (6 bases). Trimming shortened V by 2 bases and J by 1 base, and 14 bases separated the two germline ends. CDR1 SGHVS and CDR2 FQNEAQ come from the germline V gene. CDR3 length: 16 amino acids. CDR3 nucleotides: TGTGCCAGCAGCTTACTTTGGGGGCGCGGGAACACTGAAGCTTTCTTT. It yields the protein CASSLLWGRGNTEAFF. The full variable domain, with the rest looked up from reference TRBV7-8 and TRBJ1-1, is GAGVSQSPRYKVAKRGQDVALRCDPISGHVSLFWYQQALGQGPEFLTYFQNEAQLDKSGLPSDRFFAERPEGSVSTLKIQRTQQEDSAVYLCASSLLWGRGNTEAFFGQGTRLTVV.

The rearrangement links TRBV4-2 to TRBJ1-1, with D hard to call. This CDR3 spans 16 amino acids. Trimming shortened V by 1 base and J by 1 base, and 13 bases separated the two germline ends. Germline assignment: CDR1 LGHNA and CDR2 YNFKEQ. The CDR3, as DNA: TGTGCCAGCAGCCAAGTAGGAGGCCGATGGAACACTGAAGCTTTCTTT. This translates into CASSQVGGRWNTEAFF.

The chain uses TRBV5-1 and TRBJ1-2; a weak D match, TRBD1 (6 bases). Germline-derived CDR1 and CDR2 are SGHRS and YFSETQ. V dropped 3 bases and J dropped 6 bases, with 24 bases sitting between them. CDR3 length: 17 residues. CDR3 nucleotides: TGCGCCAGCAGCTCCATAGTCCCCGACAGGACTCGAGATGGCTACACCTTC. It is translated as CASSSIVPDRTRDGYTF.

This clone was detected a few times. One end of the junction is discordant with germline, which a read error may explain. The gene calls are TRBV10-1 and TRBJ2-1, with TRBD2 matching over 10 bases. The germline V gene has CDR1 WNHNN and CDR2 SYGVQD (reference sequence). The CDR3 is made up of 14 amino acids. The CDR3 DNA reads TGCGCCAGCAGTGTTAGCGGGAGGCACAATGGGCAGTTCTTC. Its translation is CASSVSGRHNGQFF.

CDR3 sequence (DNA): TGTGTCAGTAGCGCCCGGGACACCTATAATGAAAAACTGTTTTTT. Its protein is CVSSARDTYNEKLFF. The chain employs TRBV9 and TRBJ1-4; possibly TRBD1 for D (6 bases). CDR1 is SGDLS, CDR2 YYNGEE, per germline. The length of the CDR3 is 15 residues.

This clone was observed many times. The V and J genes are TRBV25-1 and TRBJ2-1; 10 nucleotides match TRBD2. Per germline, CDR1 MGHDK and CDR2 SYGVNS. V lost 3 bases, J lost 7 bases, and 6 bases stayed unmatched. The CDR3 has 15 amino acids. CDR3 protein: CASSEPGLASNEQFF. In DNA form, the CDR3 reads TGTGCCAGCAGTGAGCCGGGACTAGCGTCTAATGAGCAGTTCTTC.

The table lists this clone with many counts. V gene TRBV27 combines with J gene TRBJ2-1; 7 positions match TRBD2. Germline V gene sequence: CDR1 MNHEY, CDR2 SMNVEV (reference sequence). V dropped 3 bases and J dropped 3; count of bases not matched to a gene: 8. This CDR3 is built from 16 residues. CDR3 protein: CASSLQGGAFYNEQFF. CDR3 bases: TGTGCCAGCAGTTTGCAGGGAGGGGCGTTCTACAATGAGCAGTTCTTC.

In its sample, this clone was seen many times. The chain uses TRBV12-3 or TRBV12-4 and TRBJ2-2, with 7 positions matching TRBD2. The CDR3 runs 15 residues. The V segment lost 2 bases and the J segment 6 bases; nucleotides outside the gene matches: 6. The CDR3 here is CASSLTSGTAGELFF. The DNA for the CDR3 is TGTGCCAGCAGTTTAACCAGCGGGACCGCCGGGGAGCTGTTTTTT.

There are many counts of this clone. The chain uses TRBV4-2 and TRBJ2-1; D perhaps matches TRBD2 (7 bases). The CDR3 has 19 residues. Germline V gene data show CDR1 as LGHNA and CDR2 as YNFKEQ. Trimming took off 7 bases at V and 7 bases at J, with 32 bases between the two ends. The CDR3 bases are TGTGCCAGCACCTCAAGCGTCTTCGGGGGCGGGAGTAGGGGGAATGAGCAGTTCTTC. This encodes CASTSSVFGGGSRGNEQFF.

There are many counts of this clone. The chain combines TRBV27 with TRBJ2-5, with 9 bases matching TRBD1. The CDR3 loop spans 12 amino acids. Germline V gene lookup returns CDR1 MNHEY and CDR2 SMNVEV (reference sequence). Unmatched junction bases numbered 2, after V lost 8 bases and J lost 4 bases. CDR3 sequence (DNA): TGTGCCAGCGGGACAGGGAGAGAGACCCAGTACTTC. Protein sequence: CASGTGRETQYF.

This clone turned up a few times. A much larger clone lies a single base off, so this may be a read error. This chain uses TRBV27 with TRBJ2-7; D gene unclear. Germline V gene data show CDR1 as MNHEY and CDR2 as SMNVEV (reference sequence). The length of the CDR3 is 12 residues. The CDR3: CAISSPEDEQYF. CDR3 nucleotides: TGTGCCATCAGTTCACCAGAGGACGAGCAGTACTTC.

This clone has a count of ten or more. The genes are TRBV12-3 or TRBV12-4 and TRBJ1-6; maybe TRBD1 (5 bases). CDR3 size: 16 residues. The germline V and J ends were trimmed by 1 base and 0 bases, with 7 bases remaining between them. The CDR3 region is CASSLGRDSYNSPLHF. CDR3 nucleotides: TGTGCCAGCAGTTTAGGCAGGGACTCCTATAATTCACCCCTCCACTTT.

This clone has at least ten counts. Possible read error: a much larger clone is one base away. The rearrangement uses TRBV7-9 and TRBJ2-5; the D is unclear. Germline CDR1 and CDR2: SEHNR and FQNEAQ (reference sequence). The CDR3 length is 12 residues. Deletions cut 8 bases from V and 4 bases from J, with 11 bases between. This chain's CDR3 is CASGPGRETQYF. Written as DNA, the CDR3 is TGTGCCAGCGGCCCCGGACGAGAGACCCAGTACTTC.

This clone counts as medium-sized. V and J are TRBV6-1 and TRBJ1-6; no reliable D call. V was shortened by 6 bases and J by 7 bases, with 13 bases between the two germline ends. The CDR3 length is 14 residues. Germline values: CDR1 MNHNS, CDR2 SASEGT. The CDR3 region is CASSGRSLNSPLHF. The CDR3 nucleotides read TGTGCCAGCAGCGGGAGATCCTTGAATTCACCCCTCCACTTT.

The CDR3 nucleotides read TGCGCCAGCAGCCAAGTGGTGGGAGCGAAGACAGATACGCAGTATTTT. It specifies CASSQVVGAKTDTQYF. This chain links TRBV4-1 with TRBJ2-3, with D maybe TRBD2 (5 bases). Trimming stripped 1 base from V and 3 bases from J, with 14 bases between. This CDR3 has 16 residues. CDR1 and CDR2 (germline): MGHRA, YSYEKL.

This clone came up many times. Within the sample, other DNA sequences also encode this same CDR3. The V and J genes are TRBV19 and TRBJ2-7, with 7 positions matching TRBD1. Per the germline V gene, CDR1 is LNHDA and CDR2 is SQIVND (reference sequence). The CDR3 sequence is 16 residues long. V was clipped by 5 bases and J by 4 bases; unmatched bases: 14. CDR3 DNA: TGTGCCAGTAGTGCTCGACAGGGATGGCAGGGGTACGAGCAGTACTTC. Its protein is CASSARQGWQGYEQYF. Complete variable domain (other parts from reference TRBV19 and TRBJ2-7): DGGITQSPKYLFRKEGQNVTLSCEQNLNHDAMYWYRQDPGQGLRLIYYSQIVNDFQKGDIAEGYSVSREKKESFPLTVTSAQKNPTAFYLCASSARQGWQGYEQYFGPGTRLTVT.

This clone was recorded at least ten times. The chain couples TRBV4-1 to TRBJ2-1; D perhaps matches TRBD2 (7 bases). This CDR3 has 16 amino acids. Trimming left V 4 bases short and J 5 bases short, with 18 bases between. Germline CDR1 is MGHRA and CDR2 is YSYEKL. The CDR3 nucleotides are TGCGCCAGCAGCCCCCATGGGGGGGGCATCAACAATGAGCAGTTCTTC. Protein sequence: CASSPHGGGINNEQFF.

This clone was found many times. The chain uses TRBV9 and TRBJ2-6; D ambiguous. Per germline, CDR1 SGDLS and CDR2 YYNGEE. Trimming removed 7 bases from V and 0 bases from J, with 8 bases in between. The CDR3 has 14 amino acids. CDR3 in amino acids: CASAKSSGANVLTF. The CDR3, as DNA: TGTGCCAGCGCGAAAAGCTCTGGGGCCAACGTCCTGACTTTC.

This clone has at least ten counts. The CDR3, as DNA: TGTGCCAGCAGCCCTTCCCTACTAGCGGGGATCACAGATACGCAGTATTTT. Translating gives CASSPSLLAGITDTQYF. V is TRBV27 and J is TRBJ2-3, with 10 positions matching TRBD2. V was pared by 6 bases and J by 2 bases, with 11 bases of the junction left unmatched. The germline CDR1 and CDR2 sequences are MNHEY and SMNVEV (reference sequence). The CDR3 spans 17 residues.

This clone was picked up many times. This sequence joins TRBV6-5 and TRBJ1-1; 8 nucleotides match TRBD1. The germline V gene encodes CDR1 MNHEY and CDR2 SVGAGI. This CDR3 is 13 amino acids long. The junction had 4 bases not matched to a gene; V was cut back by 1 base and J by 9 bases. CDR3 bases: TGTGCCAGCAGTTACTTCGGACAGGGTCAAGCTTTCTTT. Translated: CASSYFGQGQAFF.

This clone was seen at least ten times. CDR3 loop: CATRANEKLFF. CDR3 DNA sequence: TGTGCCACCAGGGCTAATGAAAAACTGTTTTTT. J is TRBJ1-4 and V is TRBV27, with D maybe TRBD1 (5 bases). Per the germline V gene, CDR1 is MNHEY and CDR2 is SMNVEV (reference sequence). This CDR3 has 11 amino acids. The V gene lost 10 bases and the J gene lost 3 bases, with 6 bases spanning the gap. Full variable domain (outside the CDR3, taken from reference TRBV27 and TRBJ1-4): EAQVTQNPRYLITVTGKKLTVTCSQNMNHEYMSWYRQDPGLGLRQIYYSMNVEVTDKGDVPEGYKVSRKEKRNFPLILESPSPNQTSLYFCATRANEKLFFGSGTQLSVL.